What follows is one T cell receptor beta chain and its context. The target antigen is unknown. TCRdb re-called the reads through MiXCR, storing one row per CDR3 protein. This table has more than 250,000 distinct CDR3 sequences, more than 20% appearing once. V lost 4 bases to trimming and J lost 8 bases, with 18 bases between them. From germline, CDR1 is SQVTM and CDR2 ANQGSEA. CDR3 length: 14 residues. These data are taken from a study of T cell repertoires in cytomegalovirus infection. About the research overall: Both recently identified HLA-C-restricted and well-studied HLA-B-restricted CMV epitopes were used in the study. Public TCR beta signature analysis indicated the presence of both CMV infection and matching HLA type.

Points from the study as a whole: CMV-specific HLA-C-restricted TCR beta clonotypes dominated the ex vivo response. Adding up the frequency of public TCR beta families identified people who carried CMV plus the relevant HLA.

V gene TRBV29-1 combines with J gene TRBJ2-1, with a tentative D call TRBD2 (6 bases). This sample comprised cultured PBMCs, obtained from culture after CMV antigen stimulation. This clonotype was obtained from a human donor in good health (CMV status not recorded). Some clones in this sample may be carry-over from other donors' samples. CDR3 region: CSVGGGFGPDEQFF. The CDR3 nucleotides are TGCAGCGTTGGTGGAGGGTTTGGCCCAGATGAGCAGTTCTTC.